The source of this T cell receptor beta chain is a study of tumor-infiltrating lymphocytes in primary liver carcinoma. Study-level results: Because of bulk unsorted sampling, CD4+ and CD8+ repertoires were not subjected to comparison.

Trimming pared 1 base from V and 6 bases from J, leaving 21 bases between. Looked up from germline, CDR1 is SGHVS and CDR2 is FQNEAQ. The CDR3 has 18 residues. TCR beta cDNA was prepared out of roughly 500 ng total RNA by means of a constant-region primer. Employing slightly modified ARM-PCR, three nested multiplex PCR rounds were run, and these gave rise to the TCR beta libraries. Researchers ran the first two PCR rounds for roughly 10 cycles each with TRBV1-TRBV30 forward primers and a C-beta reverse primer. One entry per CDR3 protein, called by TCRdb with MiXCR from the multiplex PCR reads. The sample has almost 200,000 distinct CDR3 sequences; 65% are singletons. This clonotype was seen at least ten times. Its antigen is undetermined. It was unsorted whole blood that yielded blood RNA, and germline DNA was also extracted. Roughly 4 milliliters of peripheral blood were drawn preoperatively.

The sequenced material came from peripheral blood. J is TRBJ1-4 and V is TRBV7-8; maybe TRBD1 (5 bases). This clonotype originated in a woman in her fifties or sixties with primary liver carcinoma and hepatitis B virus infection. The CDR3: CASSLVGRQLGMDEKLFF. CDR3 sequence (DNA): TGTGCCAGCAGCTTAGTAGGGCGACAGCTGGGCATGGATGAAAAACTGTTTTTT.